The 32 T cell receptor beta chains below come from one sample, sequenced in a study of T cells after yellow fever vaccination. Using its own MiXCR run on the 5' RACE reads, TCRdb lists one record per CDR3 protein. The sample gives about 300,000 distinct CDR3 sequences, roughly 4% of which show up once; around 24% is in the top ten. This sample comprised PBMCs, obtained 5 days after the yellow fever booster vaccination. These receptors originate from a man aged 18 to 29 who received the YFV17D yellow fever vaccine.

The genes are TRBV2 and TRBJ2-5; 15 bases match TRBD2. This CDR3 contains 19 residues. Germline CDR1 SNHLY, CDR2 FYNNEI. V dropped 6 bases and J dropped 2; count of bases not matched to a gene: 13. The CDR3 bases are TGTGCCAGCAGACCCGGAGGACTAGCGGGGGGGTGGGCTCAAGAGACCCAGTACTTC. Its protein is CASRPGGLAGGWAQETQYF.

This clonotype was seen at least ten times. The chain is built from TRBV6-5 and TRBJ2-5; 8 positions agree with TRBD2. CDR3 length: 13 amino acids. The V segment lost 9 bases and the J segment 0 bases; nucleotides outside the gene matches: 3. Germline CDR1 and CDR2: MNHEY and SVGAGI. The CDR3 protein is CASGGGYQETQYF. The CDR3 bases are TGTGCCAGTGGCGGGGGGTACCAAGAGACCCAGTACTTC.

This clonotype appeared many times. The chain joins TRBV11-2 to TRBJ2-3; 10 nucleotides align to TRBD1. This CDR3 has 15 residues. J was trimmed by 4 bases and V by 4 bases; bases with no gene match: 5. Germline CDR1 and CDR2: SGHAT and FQNNGV. The CDR3 DNA reads as TGTGCCAGCAGCTCGTGGACAGGGGGAGCAGATACGCAGTATTTT. The encoded protein is CASSSWTGGADTQYF.

V and J are TRBV5-1 and TRBJ2-5; TRBD2 agrees at 7 bases. CDR1 SGHRS and CDR2 YFSETQ come from the germline V gene. V was pared by 0 bases and J by 2 bases, with 4 bases of the junction left unmatched. CDR3 length: 15 residues. As DNA, the CDR3 is TGCGCCAGCAGCTTGGCCGGGGAGGGGCAAGAGACCCAGTACTTC. The encoded protein is CASSLAGEGQETQYF.

In its sample, this clonotype was seen many times. The DNA for the CDR3 is TGTGCCAGCAGCCAAGAAAGGGCAGAGCAAGAGACCCAGTACTTC. This codes for CASSQERAEQETQYF. The V gene is TRBV3-1, the J gene TRBJ2-5, with no clear D. Germline assignment: CDR1 LGHDT and CDR2 YNNKEL (reference sequence). This CDR3 spans 15 amino acids. Trimming shortened V by 0 bases and J by 2 bases, and 10 bases separated the two germline ends.

This clonotype was observed a few times. V is TRBV20-1 and J is TRBJ2-7; 7 bases line up with TRBD2. This CDR3 is 15 amino acids long. The V segment lost 0 bases and the J segment 2 bases; nucleotides outside the gene matches: 7. Germline V gene sequence: CDR1 DFQATT, CDR2 SNEGSKA (reference sequence). CDR3 sequence reads: CSAREGGAVTYEQYF. CDR3 nucleotide sequence: TGCAGTGCTAGAGAGGGAGGGGCAGTAACCTACGAGCAGTACTTC.

This clonotype was counted between two and nine times. The chain couples TRBV20-1 to TRBJ2-7; 9 bases are a match to TRBD2. The CDR3 consists of 15 residues. Looked up from germline, CDR1 is DFQATT and CDR2 is SNEGSKA (reference sequence). After removal of 0 bases from V and 1 base from J, the junction contained 4 bases not matched to a gene. The CDR3 region is CSARDALAGSYEQYF. The CDR3, as DNA: TGCAGTGCTAGAGATGCCCTAGCGGGGTCCTACGAGCAGTACTTC.

This clonotype was counted ten times or more. The CDR3 DNA reads as TGTGCCAGCAGCTTGCTCCTAGCGGGGGGCAGGACCGGGGAGCTGTTTTTT. Its translation: CASSLLLAGGRTGELFF. The V and J genes are TRBV5-6 and TRBJ2-2; 11 bases align to TRBD2. Unmatched junction bases numbered 7, after V lost 1 base and J lost 5 bases. The CDR3 spans 17 residues. Germline values: CDR1 SGHDT, CDR2 YYEEEE.

The J gene is TRBJ1-6, the V gene TRBV6-5; a possible D gene is TRBD1 (5 bases). The CDR3 runs 13 residues. In germline, CDR1 is MNHEY, CDR2 SVGAGI. Deletions cut 8 bases from V and 7 bases from J, with 12 bases between. The CDR3 nucleotides are TGTGCCAGCCATGAAAGGGGAAATTCACCCCTCCACTTT. Translated, it gives CASHERGNSPLHF.

This clonotype was recorded a few times. The chain uses TRBV28 and TRBJ2-1, with D perhaps given as TRBD1 or TRBD2 (7 bases each). Trimming removed 10 bases at V and 5 bases at J, with 18 bases between. The CDR3 is made up of 14 amino acids. The germline V gene encodes CDR1 MDHEN and CDR2 SYDVKM. The CDR3 region has the DNA TGTGCCACAGGGGGGGGGCTAGGCCACAATGAGCAGTTCTTC. Its translation: CATGGGLGHNEQFF.

J is TRBJ1-2 and V is TRBV12-3 or TRBV12-4; TRBD1 matches 9 bases. The J segment lost 6 bases and the V segment lost 3 bases, leaving 5 bases of the junction unmatched. This CDR3 spans 14 amino acids. Here the CDR3 reads CASSLSGTGHGYTF. The DNA for the CDR3 is TGTGCCAGCAGTTTGTCCGGGACAGGGCATGGCTACACCTTC.

This clonotype was detected a few times. The V call is TRBV12-3 or TRBV12-4, the J call TRBJ2-7, with a possible D match to TRBD1 (6 bases). The V end lost 3 bases, the J end lost 5 bases, and 14 bases lay between the germline ends. The CDR3 spans 14 residues. CDR3 sequence (DNA): TGTGCCAGCAGTTTTCTCCAGGGGCAGAACGAGCAGTACTTC. It is translated as CASSFLQGQNEQYF.

The chain carries TRBV25-1 and TRBJ2-1, with 12 bases matching TRBD2. Losses at the gene ends were 5 bases for V and 8 bases for J; bases not matched to a gene: 10. This CDR3 is 16 amino acids long. Germline CDR1 is MGHDK and CDR2 is SYGVNS. DNA for the CDR3: TGTGCCAGCAGTAACCCTTTACTAGCGGGGGGCGATGAGCAGTTCTTC. Translating it yields CASSNPLLAGGDEQFF.

Ten or more counts support this clonotype. The rearrangement joins TRBV4-1 to TRBJ2-4; D unresolved. The length of the CDR3 is 11 residues. The V end was cut by 0 bases, the J end by 7 bases, with 1 base between. Germline CDR1 MGHRA, CDR2 YSYEKL. The CDR3 spells CASSQENIQYF. In DNA form, the CDR3 reads TGCGCCAGCAGCCAAGAGAACATTCAGTACTTC.

This clonotype was detected ten times or more. The rearrangement joins TRBV6-5 to TRBJ2-6; possibly TRBD2 for D (6 bases). The V gene lost 0 bases and the J gene lost 1 base, with 7 bases spanning the gap. The CDR3 consists of 16 residues. Germline values: CDR1 MNHEY, CDR2 SVGAGI. The CDR3 region is CASSYSGGSGANVLTF. As DNA, the CDR3 is TGTGCCAGCAGTTACTCGGGGGGTTCTGGGGCCAACGTCCTGACTTTC.

This clonotype has ten or more counts. The V and J genes are TRBV11-2 and TRBJ2-7; either TRBD1 or TRBD2 may supply D (5 bases each). The germline V gene encodes CDR1 SGHAT and CDR2 FQNNGV. This CDR3 spans 15 amino acids. V was pared by 4 bases and J by 0 bases, with 13 bases between. The CDR3 spells CASSSISGTSYEQYF. For the CDR3, the DNA is TGTGCCAGCAGCTCGATTTCCGGGACCTCCTACGAGCAGTACTTC.

This clonotype appeared a few times. The chain couples TRBV9 to TRBJ1-2, with 7 bases identical to TRBD1. V gave up 2 bases and J gave up 8 bases; unmatched junction bases: 9. The CDR3 totals 14 residues. Per germline, CDR1 SGDLS and CDR2 YYNGEE. CDR3: CASSVNRGGQGYTF. CDR3 in DNA: TGTGCCAGCAGCGTTAACAGGGGTGGGCAAGGCTACACCTTC.

This rearrangement joins TRBV7-2 to TRBJ1-2, with D possibly TRBD1 on 6 matching bases. The CDR3 has 13 residues. CDR1 SGHTA and CDR2 FQGNSA come from the germline V gene. Trimming left V 4 bases short and J 6 bases short, with 12 bases between. This CDR3 is CASSSGAVNGYTF. CDR3 coding DNA: TGTGCCAGCAGCTCGGGGGCTGTGAATGGCTACACCTTC.

The chain combines TRBV4-1 with TRBJ1-1, with no clear D. CDR1 MGHRA and CDR2 YSYEKL come from the germline V gene. The CDR3 sequence is 14 residues long. V was pared by 2 bases and J by 1 base, with 8 bases between. For the CDR3, the DNA is TGCGCCAGCAGCCAAAAAATAGAGAACACTGAAGCTTTCTTT. It specifies CASSQKIENTEAFF.

The sample holds many counts of this clonotype. V and J are TRBV5-1 and TRBJ2-1; 16 nucleotides match TRBD2. Per the germline V gene, CDR1 is SGHRS and CDR2 is YFSETQ. The CDR3 has 16 residues. The V and J ends lost 4 bases and 9 bases, in that order; junction bases with no gene match: 7. CDR3 region: CASSLGLAGGPGEQFF. For the CDR3, the DNA is TGCGCCAGCAGCCTGGGACTAGCGGGGGGGCCTGGTGAGCAGTTCTTC.

CDR3 nucleotides: TGTGCCAGTAGTATAGCCGGATCTGGCTACACCTTC. This codes for CASSIAGSGYTF. V and J are TRBV19 and TRBJ1-2; the D is unclear. CDR1 is LNHDA, CDR2 SQIVND, per germline (reference sequence). The CDR3 runs to 12 residues. The germline V and J ends were trimmed by 1 base and 7 bases, with 7 bases remaining between them.

The rearrangement links TRBV6-2 or TRBV6-3 to TRBJ1-2, with 8 bases lining up with TRBD1. This CDR3 spans 14 amino acids. The V gene end was trimmed by 6 bases and the J gene end by 4 bases; junction bases not matched to a gene: 7. Germline CDR1 is MNHEY and CDR2 is SVGEGT. Here the CDR3 reads CASRRTGRVYGYTF. The DNA for the CDR3 is TGTGCCAGCAGACGGACAGGGAGAGTCTATGGCTACACCTTC.

This clonotype was seen a few times. The J gene is TRBJ2-3, the V gene TRBV5-1; the D gene is possibly TRBD1 (6 bases). The CDR3 sequence is 15 residues long. CDR1 SGHRS and CDR2 YFSETQ come from the germline V gene. The V gene lost 1 base and the J gene lost 2 bases, with 11 bases spanning the gap. CDR3 protein: CASSLRRQVTDTQYF. The CDR3, as DNA: TGCGCCAGCAGCTTGCGGCGACAGGTCACAGATACGCAGTATTTT.

Ten or more counts support this clonotype. The chain employs TRBV27 and TRBJ1-5; D uncertain. The germline gives CDR1 MNHEY, CDR2 SMNVEV (reference sequence). The CDR3 covers 14 residues. Trimming took off 1 base at V and 6 bases at J, with 10 bases between the two ends. The CDR3 protein is CASSLWYSRQPQHF. CDR3 DNA: TGTGCCAGCAGTTTATGGTACAGTCGTCAGCCCCAGCATTTT.

The CDR3 reads CASSGASELAGEGSYNEQFF. The CDR3 DNA reads as TGTGCCAGTAGCGGGGCCTCCGAACTAGCGGGGGAGGGCTCCTACAATGAGCAGTTCTTC. This sequence joins TRBV19 and TRBJ2-1, with 11 nucleotides matching TRBD2. V shed 6 bases, J shed 0 bases, and the junction held 16 bases outside the gene matches. Germline V gene lookup returns CDR1 LNHDA and CDR2 SQIVND (reference sequence). The CDR3 loop spans 20 amino acids.

The rearrangement uses TRBV10-3 and TRBJ2-7, with D possibly called TRBD1 or TRBD2 (7 bases each). Trimming removed 10 bases at V and 4 bases at J, with 23 bases between. The germline V gene encodes CDR1 ENHRY and CDR2 SYGVKD. This CDR3 has 15 amino acids. The CDR3: CATHPQGGGRYEQYF. The CDR3 DNA follows: TGTGCCACGCATCCGCAGGGGGGGGGGCGGTACGAGCAGTACTTC.

This clonotype was seen a handful of times. The rearrangement uses TRBV9 and TRBJ1-1; TRBD1 might be the D (5 bases). The CDR3 contains 15 residues. Germline V CDR1 and CDR2: SGDLS, YYNGEE. V was cut by 3 bases and J by 4 bases, with 16 bases left in between. The DNA for the CDR3 is TGTGCCAGCAGCGGCAGGTCCCGGGGCGGCACTGAAGCTTTCTTT. Protein sequence: CASSGRSRGGTEAFF. Full variable domain (remainder filled in from reference TRBV9 and TRBJ1-1): DSGVTQTPKHLITATGQRVTLRCSPRSGDLSVYWYQQSLDQGLQFLIQYYNGEERAKGNILERFSAQQFPDLHSELNLSSLELGDSALYFCASSGRSRGGTEAFFGQGTRLTVV.

This clonotype appeared many times. The chain couples TRBV5-1 to TRBJ2-3, with D possibly being TRBD2 (5 bases). V was clipped by 7 bases and J by 6 bases, with 21 bases between them. The CDR3 length is 15 residues. The germline CDR1 and CDR2 sequences are SGHRS and YFSETQ. The CDR3 protein is CASYVGDLSGDTQYF. CDR3 in DNA: TGCGCCAGCTACGTGGGAGACCTTTCCGGGGATACGCAGTATTTT.

This sequence joins TRBV7-6 and TRBJ2-5, with a possible D match to TRBD1 (6 bases). CDR1 SGHVS and CDR2 FNYEAQ come from the germline V gene. Trimming removed 6 bases from V and 5 bases from J, with 19 bases in between. There are 15 residues in the CDR3. In nucleotides, the CDR3 is TGTGCCAGCAGTGCTTCGCCGGGACAACAGGAGACCCAGTACTTC. Encoded protein: CASSASPGQQETQYF.

In this sample, this clonotype turned up many times. The chain couples TRBV11-2 to TRBJ2-1; D is perhaps TRBD2 (6 bases). The CDR3 is 14 residues long. The germline V and J ends were trimmed by 3 bases and 8 bases, with 14 bases remaining between them. Germline V gives CDR1 SGHAT, CDR2 FQNNGV. CDR3 coding DNA: TGTGCCAGCAGCTTTTTCACGGGACTGCATGAGCAGTTCTTC. This codes for CASSFFTGLHEQFF.

This clonotype was seen ten or more times. The gene calls are TRBV11-1 and TRBJ2-6; D unresolved. Germline V gene sequence: CDR1 SGHAT, CDR2 FQDESV (reference sequence). V shed 1 base and J shed 12 bases, with 7 bases lying between them. The CDR3 covers 12 residues. In DNA form, the CDR3 reads TGTGCCAGCAGCTTAGGGATCCCCGTCCTGACTTTC. Its translation: CASSLGIPVLTF. The variable domain in full, completed from reference TRBV11-1 and TRBJ2-6, reads EAEVAQSPRYKITEKSQAVAFWCDPISGHATLYWYRQILGQGPELLVQFQDESVVDDSQLPKDRFSAERLKGVDSTLKIQPAELGDSAMYLCASSLGIPVLTFGAGSRLTVL.

This clonotype turned up a few times. The V gene is TRBV7-2, the J gene TRBJ2-3, with 8 bases matching TRBD2. Germline-derived CDR1 and CDR2 are SGHTA and FQGNSA. V shed 3 bases and J 8 bases; nucleotides not matched to a gene: 19. The CDR3 has 18 amino acids. The CDR3 sequence is CASSFSVSSGGVEVTQYF. The CDR3 nucleotides are TGTGCCAGCAGCTTTTCCGTTTCGAGCGGGGGCGTGGAAGTTACGCAGTATTTT.